The 18 T cell receptor beta chains below were found in one sample sequenced in a study of radiotherapy plus CTLA-4 blockade in lung cancer. Using immunoSEQ multiplex PCR, the repertoire was profiled, and TCRdb retains in-frame clones only, with some absent. The sample includes about 85,000 clones, more than 75% of them seen just once. The material was peripheral blood, obtained from a patient treated with radiotherapy plus ipilimumab. Receptors were obtained from a human donor with non-small cell lung cancer who had a partial response to radiotherapy plus ipilimumab.

For the CDR3, the DNA is TGCGCCAGCAGCGTGACAGGGAAGGGCACTGAAGCTTTCTTT. Residues: CASSVTGKGTEAFF. The V call is TRBV5-1, the J call TRBJ1-1, with TRBD1 matching over 7 bases. The CDR3 has 14 amino acids. In germline, CDR1 is SGHRS, CDR2 YFSETQ. The J segment lost 4 bases and the V segment lost 4 bases, leaving 7 bases of the junction unmatched. Filled out from reference TRBV5-1 and TRBJ1-1, the complete variable domain reads KAGVTQTPRYLIKTRGQQVTLSCSPISGHRSVSWYQQTPGQGLQFLFEYFSETQRNKGNFPGRFSGRQFSNSRSEMNVSTLELGDSALYLCASSVTGKGTEAFFGQGTRLTVV.

This clone was detected only once. This same CDR3 is encoded by further DNA sequences in the sample. J is TRBJ2-7 and V is TRBV5-1, with 10 bases fitting TRBD2. The J segment lost 7 bases and the V segment lost 2 bases, leaving 9 bases of the junction unmatched. This CDR3 contains 15 residues. The V gene's germline CDR1 is SGHRS and CDR2 YFSETQ. The CDR3 reads CASSLSLAGPREQYF. The CDR3 region has the DNA TGCGCCAGCAGCTTATCACTAGCGGGGCCAAGGGAGCAGTACTTC. Full variable domain (outside the CDR3, taken from reference TRBV5-1 and TRBJ2-7): KAGVTQTPRYLIKTRGQQVTLSCSPISGHRSVSWYQQTPGQGLQFLFEYFSETQRNKGNFPGRFSGRQFSNSRSEMNVSTLELGDSALYLCASSLSLAGPREQYFGPGTRLTVT.

This clone was recorded a few times. The chain has TRBV5-6 and TRBJ2-5; 7 nucleotides match TRBD2. The V gene's germline CDR1 is SGHDT and CDR2 YYEEEE. The CDR3 totals 14 residues. With V trimmed by 4 bases and J by 4 bases, 7 bases remained unmatched. The CDR3: CASSRGRGSETQYF. CDR3 nucleotide sequence: TGTGCCAGCAGCCGTGGGCGGGGGTCAGAGACCCAGTACTTC.

The rearrangement joins TRBV11-1 to TRBJ2-3; no clear D. Between the trimmed V and J ends, which lost 2 bases and 3 bases, there was a span of 12 bases. Germline CDR1 and CDR2: SGHAT and FQDESV (reference sequence). There are 15 residues in the CDR3. This CDR3 is CASSLYDVGTDTQYF. The CDR3 region has the DNA TGTGCCAGCAGCTTATATGACGTCGGGACAGATACGCAGTATTTT.

The count of this clone is one. The V call is TRBV5-6, the J call TRBJ1-5, with unresolved D. This CDR3 has 15 amino acids. V was shortened by 0 bases and J by 3 bases, with 10 bases between the two germline ends. The germline gives CDR1 SGHDT, CDR2 YYEEEE. Here the CDR3 DNA reads TGTGCCAGCAGCTTGGACAGTCTCCCCAATCAGCCCCAGCATTTT. It codes for CASSLDSLPNQPQHF.

The chain couples TRBV6-4 to TRBJ1-2, with a tentative D call TRBD1 (5 bases). CDR3 length equals 14 residues. The V and J ends lost 0 bases and 7 bases respectively, with 12 bases between them. Germline CDR1 reads MRHNA; CDR2 reads SNTAGT. The CDR3 reads CASSDSGGLRGYTF. In nucleotides, the CDR3 is TGTGCCAGCAGTGACTCGGGGGGACTCCGTGGCTACACCTTC.

The rearrangement links TRBV7-2 to TRBJ1-1, with D perhaps matching TRBD1 (6 bases). Between the trimmed V and J ends, which lost 6 bases and 4 bases, there was a span of 15 bases. CDR3 length equals 14 residues. Germline loops: CDR1 SGHTA, CDR2 FQGNSA. The CDR3 is CASSSDSLSTEAFF. CDR3 sequence (DNA): TGTGCCAGCAGTTCGGACAGTTTGAGCACTGAAGCTTTCTTT.

The V and J genes are TRBV5-1 and TRBJ1-1, with D tentatively TRBD1 (5 bases). The CDR3 extends over 15 amino acids. The V gene's germline CDR1 is SGHRS and CDR2 YFSETQ. Trimming pared 5 bases from V and 5 bases from J, leaving 19 bases between. The CDR3 protein is CASRGVWLAGTEAFF. DNA of the CDR3: TGCGCCAGCAGGGGGGTATGGCTAGCGGGTACTGAAGCTTTCTTT. The full variable domain, completed using reference TRBV5-1 and TRBJ1-1, is KAGVTQTPRYLIKTRGQQVTLSCSPISGHRSVSWYQQTPGQGLQFLFEYFSETQRNKGNFPGRFSGRQFSNSRSEMNVSTLELGDSALYLCASRGVWLAGTEAFFGQGTRLTVV.

The rearrangement links TRBV6-6 to TRBJ2-3; TRBD2 agrees at 10 bases. V was pared by 6 bases and J by 0 bases, with 3 bases of the junction left unmatched. CDR1 is MNHNY, CDR2 SVGAGI, per germline (reference sequence). CDR3 length: 15 residues. CDR3 DNA: TGTGCCAGCAGCCCTAGCGGGAGTAGCACAGATACGCAGTATTTT. It encodes CASSPSGSSTDTQYF.

This sequence joins TRBV21-1 and TRBJ1-2; the tabulated D call, TRBD1, remains unverified against the DNA. TRBV21-1 is flagged as a pseudogene. The CDR3 has 17 amino acids. The CDR3 DNA reads TGTGCCAGCAGCAAAGAGGAGGGCAGGGGGAGTAACTATGGCTACACCTTC. Its translation is CASSKEEGRGSNYGYTF.

The V and J genes are TRBV23-1 and TRBJ2-3; D unclear. TRBV23-1 is an ORF, and what it does is uncertain. The CDR3 extends over 14 amino acids. V shed 4 bases and J shed 0 bases, with 8 bases lying between them. CDR3 amino acids: CASSLAFSTDTQYF. The CDR3 DNA reads TGCGCCAGCAGTCTAGCTTTTAGCACAGATACGCAGTATTTT.

For the CDR3, the DNA is TGTGCCAGCAGCCCGGGACAGGGGGCCTTTGAGACCCAGTACTTC. It specifies CASSPGQGAFETQYF. The rearrangement uses TRBV6-6 and TRBJ2-5; 12 bases align to TRBD1. V shed 6 bases, J shed 5 bases, and the junction held 7 bases outside the gene matches. Germline V lookup: CDR1 MNHNY, CDR2 SVGAGI (reference sequence). The CDR3 contains 15 residues.

The chain links TRBV11-2 to TRBJ2-5; 9 nucleotides align to TRBD2. The CDR3 totals 16 residues. Unmatched junction bases numbered 4, after V lost 1 base and J lost 1 base. The germline gives CDR1 SGHAT, CDR2 FQNNGV. The CDR3 protein is CASSLASGGPQETQYF. DNA of the CDR3: TGTGCCAGCAGCTTAGCGAGCGGGGGGCCCCAAGAGACCCAGTACTTC. Drawing the rest from reference TRBV11-2 and TRBJ2-5, the complete variable domain is EAGVAQSPRYKIIEKRQSVAFWCNPISGHATLYWYQQILGQGPKLLIQFQNNGVVDDSQLPKDRFSAERLKGVDSTLKIQPAKLEDSAVYLCASSLASGGPQETQYFGPGTRLLVL.

This CDR3 is CASSEGSYEQYF. In DNA form, the CDR3 reads TGTGCCAGCAGTGAGGGCAGCTACGAGCAGTACTTC. The chain employs TRBV2 and TRBJ2-7, with D unresolved. The CDR3 extends over 12 amino acids. The V gene's germline CDR1 is SNHLY and CDR2 FYNNEI. V lost 3 bases, J lost 3 bases, and 6 bases lay in between. Based on the CDR3 plus reference TRBV2 and TRBJ2-7, the full variable domain is EPEVTQTPSHQVTQMGQEVILRCVPISNHLYFYWYRQILGQKVEFLVSFYNNEISEKSEIFDDQFSVERPDGSNFTLKIRSTKLEDSAMYFCASSEGSYEQYFGPGTRLTVT.

This clone was seen only a few times. The chain links TRBV27 to TRBJ1-3; possible D gene TRBD1, 5 bases. The CDR3 length is 11 residues. V gave up 7 bases and J gave up 9 bases, with 10 bases separating them. The V gene's germline CDR1 is MNHEY and CDR2 SMNVEV (reference sequence). DNA of the CDR3: TGTGCCAGCATGGGGCAAGGCACCATATATTTT. Protein product: CASMGQGTIYF.

The rearrangement uses TRBV2 and TRBJ2-2; TRBD1 matches 10 bases. The CDR3 runs to 16 residues. The ends lost 6 bases at V and 0 bases at J; junction bases unmatched: 4. Germline V gives CDR1 SNHLY, CDR2 FYNNEI. CDR3 residues: CASRLGQGANTGELFF. The CDR3, as DNA: TGTGCCAGCAGACTCGGACAGGGGGCGAACACCGGGGAGCTGTTTTTT. The full variable domain, its missing parts supplied by reference TRBV2 and TRBJ2-2, is EPEVTQTPSHQVTQMGQEVILRCVPISNHLYFYWYRQILGQKVEFLVSFYNNEISEKSEIFDDQFSVERPDGSNFTLKIRSTKLEDSAMYFCASRLGQGANTGELFFGEGSRLTVL.

The CDR3 protein is CASSMGQGYNSPLHF. The CDR3 DNA reads TGTGCCAGTAGTATGGGACAGGGGTATAATTCACCCCTCCACTTT. V gene TRBV19 combines with J gene TRBJ1-6, with 10 positions matching TRBD1. Germline CDR1 and CDR2: LNHDA and SQIVND (reference sequence). Trimming cost V 3 bases and J 4 bases; bases outside gene matches: 0. The CDR3 covers 15 residues.

This rearrangement joins TRBV11-2 to TRBJ2-1, with 7 bases that match TRBD2. The CDR3 is made up of 15 amino acids. Per the germline V gene, CDR1 is SGHAT and CDR2 is FQNNGV. V shed 3 bases, J shed 6 bases, and the junction held 8 bases outside the gene matches. The CDR3 loop reads CASSFLAAVGNEQFF. CDR3 in DNA: TGTGCCAGCAGCTTCCTAGCGGCGGTGGGCAATGAGCAGTTCTTC.